These 8 T cell receptor beta chains originate from one sample sequenced in a study of blood T cell repertoires in COVID-19. Produced via immunoSEQ multiplex PCR; TCRdb's table is partial and in-frame only. The repertoire consists of 50,000 to 80,000 clones, with 75% to 85% occurring once and the leading ten covering approximately 5.6%. The sequenced material came from peripheral blood. These receptor sequences come from a woman in her sixties or seventies with acute or convalescent COVID-19.

The genes are TRBV4-1 and TRBJ2-2, with 9 bases fitting TRBD2. Germline V gives CDR1 MGHRA, CDR2 YSYEKL. This CDR3 is built from 19 residues. The V and J ends lost 5 bases and 4 bases, in that order; junction bases with no gene match: 17. CDR3 sequence reads: CASSSEGTSGPFFTGELFF. CDR3 sequence (DNA): TGCGCCAGCAGCTCCGAGGGTACTAGCGGGCCTTTTTTCACCGGGGAGCTGTTTTTT.

The chain employs TRBV29-1 and TRBJ1-3; 9 nucleotides match TRBD1. This CDR3 has 14 residues. The ends lost 6 bases at V and 3 bases at J; junction bases unmatched: 6. The V gene's germline CDR1 is SQVTM and CDR2 ANQGSEA. The chain's CDR3 is CSVTGTGRGNTIYF. The CDR3 region has the DNA TGCAGCGTCACCGGGACAGGGCGTGGAAACACCATATATTTT.

CDR3 protein: CAIMYGGPAGELFF. CDR3 sequence (DNA): TGTGCCATCATGTACGGGGGACCCGCCGGGGAGCTGTTTTTT. The chain combines TRBV10-3 with TRBJ2-2; tentatively, D is TRBD2 (6 bases). Trimming took off 7 bases at V and 6 bases at J, with 15 bases between the two ends. The CDR3 runs 14 residues. Germline values: CDR1 ENHRY, CDR2 SYGVKD.

This chain links TRBV5-4 with TRBJ2-3, with 9 bases fitting TRBD1. This CDR3 spans 14 amino acids. V gave up 4 bases and J gave up 4 bases; unmatched junction bases: 4. Looked up from germline, CDR1 is SGHNT and CDR2 is YYREEE (reference sequence). The CDR3 reads CASSPGQGADTQYF. CDR3 coding DNA: TGTGCCAGCAGCCCGGGACAGGGCGCAGATACGCAGTATTTT.

J is TRBJ1-2 and V is TRBV9; D not certain. V lost 4 bases and J 8 bases, leaving 18 bases between the germline ends. Germline V gene lookup returns CDR1 SGDLS and CDR2 YYNGEE. This CDR3 region has 14 residues. This chain's CDR3 is CASSPPTPGSGYTF. The CDR3 DNA reads as TGTGCCAGCAGCCCACCCACCCCAGGCTCCGGCTACACCTTC.

Details on this clone: This same CDR3 is encoded by further DNA sequences in the sample. The chain has TRBV3-1 (or the pseudogene TRBV3-2) and TRBJ2-1, with 8 bases that match TRBD2. The ends lost 3 bases at V and 4 bases at J; junction bases unmatched: 8. Germline CDR1 LGHDT, CDR2 YNNKEL (reference sequence). This CDR3 spans 16 amino acids. CDR3 sequence (DNA): TGTGCCAGCAGCCACTCCGAGCGGGGGCCATACAATGAGCAGTTCTTC. It yields the protein CASSHSERGPYNEQFF.

The chain links TRBV7-3 to TRBJ1-1; 8 bases line up with TRBD1. V was pared by 3 bases and J by 4 bases, with 4 bases of the junction left unmatched. This CDR3 comprises 14 residues. Looked up from germline, CDR1 is SGHTA and CDR2 is FQGTGA. The CDR3 region has the DNA TGTGCCAGCAGCTTCGCAGGGGGCATCACTGAAGCTTTCTTT. As protein: CASSFAGGITEAFF.

In regard to this clone: Because the CDR3's place on the DNA is in doubt, the DNA is left out and the CDR3 is given as listed by TCRdb. The rearrangement uses TRBV6-5 and TRBJ2-1; the DNA was not compared with TRBD2, the D call given in the table. 15 amino acids form the CDR3, both terminal residues included. CDR1 MNHEY and CDR2 SVGAGI come from the germline V gene. The CDR3 region is CASSSSGLAGNEQFF.